The rows below give T cell receptor beta chains drawn from one sample of a study of OX40 agonist ivuxolimab in advanced cancers. Using immunoSEQ multiplex PCR, the repertoire was profiled, and TCRdb retains in-frame clones only, with some absent. The table includes fewer than 70,000 clones, about nine tenths detected once. The sample here was CD4+ or CD8+ T cells sorted from blood, taken in a trial of the OX40 agonist ivuxolimab. Receptor source: an adult with an advanced solid tumor such as melanoma, head and neck, liver or kidney cancer. Both conserved end residues are part of each CDR3.

V gene	J gene	CDR3 protein
TRBV4-1	TRBJ1-3	CASSPREVGGNTIYF
TRBV9	TRBJ2-7	CASSVGQGPAYEQYF
TRBV23-1	TRBJ2-7	CATQPGRTGGYNEQYF
TRBV5-1	TRBJ2-4	CASSLQGAGANIQYF
TRBV11-2	TRBJ2-1	CASSPGGHEQFF
TRBV29-1	TRBJ2-7	CSAVARQGEVGAYEQYF
TRBV7-6	TRBJ1-1	CASSLRRNTEAFF
TRBV7-9	TRBJ2-7	CASTSDKHSFGEQYF
TRBV4-1	TRBJ2-1	CASSQDRAGEQFF
TRBV5-1	TRBJ2-5	CASSLGQIQETQYF
TRBV19	TRBJ1-1	CASNLKTGPAFF
TRBV7-8	TRBJ2-3	CASSLVGAGVGADTQYF
TRBV5-4	TRBJ2-7	CASSLDSPSTYEQYF
TRBV2	TRBJ1-5	CASSPQGLGNQPQHF
TRBV6-5	TRBJ2-3	CASRWTATDTQYF
TRBV28	TRBJ1-2	CASSLQGALLLRGYTF
TRBV11-2	TRBJ1-1	CASSRRAPRGDTEAFF
TRBV12-5	TRBJ1-4	CASGRLQGANEKLFF
TRBV5-5	TRBJ1-4	CASSLAVGNIYEKLFF
TRBV11-2	TRBJ1-2	CASSSNREIGYGYTF
TRBV5-1	TRBJ2-3	CASSLTGQGADTQYF
TRBV25-1	TRBJ2-4	CASSPVDTQGAKNIQYF
TRBV7-9	TRBJ1-2	CASSLTQGYGYTF
TRBV30	TRBJ1-2	CAGRTGTKNYGYTF
TRBV11-2	TRBJ2-7	CASSPRLALAYEQYF
TRBV4-1	TRBJ1-5	CASSQGGQGGNQPQHF
TRBV7-2	TRBJ1-6	CASSKQGSYNSPLHF
TRBV7-2	TRBJ2-3	CASTIRGKSTDTQYF
TRBV7-2	TRBJ2-3	CASSSTRGAGTDTQYF
TRBV6-5	TRBJ1-2	CASSYSTGAGHYGYTF
TRBV29-1	TRBJ2-6	CSAMGGASGANVLTF
TRBV19	TRBJ2-3	CASSFALTGRTSTDTQYF
TRBV2	TRBJ2-2	CASQGGPNTGELFF
TRBV11-2	TRBJ1-5	CASSLGQGRVNQPQHF
TRBV5-4	TRBJ1-2	CASSSGQGNYGYTF
TRBV9	TRBJ1-1	CASRPLQGARLGTEAFF
TRBV30	TRBJ1-3	CAWSWTGGVVSGNTIYF
TRBV7-2	TRBJ2-7	CASSFSRGGSYEQYF
TRBV19	TRBJ1-2	CASSMLLTNYGYTF
TRBV7-9	TRBJ2-3	CASSSGTGLRADTQYF
TRBV18	TRBJ1-1	CASSQVTVNPRAFF
TRBV2	TRBJ2-5	CASSPSPTRETQYF
TRBV6-1	TRBJ2-7	CASANPGQPTYEQYF
TRBV25-1	TRBJ2-3	CASSEVGSTDTQYF
TRBV6-5	TRBJ1-1	CASSGVTEAFF
TRBV5-1	TRBJ2-3	CASSLVGEDTQYF
TRBV5-4	TRBJ1-6	CASRGQGGSYNSPLHF
TRBV11-2	TRBJ2-5	CASSLSAGGRETQYF
TRBV14	TRBJ2-7	CATTRNQFEQYF
TRBV18	TRBJ1-1	CASSLWDTEAFF
TRBV5-1	TRBJ2-2	CASSLTLMNTGELFF
TRBV7-9	TRBJ1-1	CASSIRGVNTEAFF
TRBV5-1	TRBJ2-7	CASSYGQAAEQYF
TRBV7-2	TRBJ2-7	CASSLGRNSYEQYF